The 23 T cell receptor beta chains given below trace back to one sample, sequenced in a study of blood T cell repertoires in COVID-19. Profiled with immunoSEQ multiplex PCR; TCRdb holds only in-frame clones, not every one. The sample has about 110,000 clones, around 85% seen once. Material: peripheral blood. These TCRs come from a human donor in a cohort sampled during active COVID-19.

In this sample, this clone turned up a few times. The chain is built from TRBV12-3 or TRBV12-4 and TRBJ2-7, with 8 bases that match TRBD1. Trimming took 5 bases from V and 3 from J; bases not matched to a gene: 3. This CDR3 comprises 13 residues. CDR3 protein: CASSADRGYEQYF. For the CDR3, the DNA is TGTGCCAGCAGTGCCGACAGGGGCTACGAGCAGTACTTC.

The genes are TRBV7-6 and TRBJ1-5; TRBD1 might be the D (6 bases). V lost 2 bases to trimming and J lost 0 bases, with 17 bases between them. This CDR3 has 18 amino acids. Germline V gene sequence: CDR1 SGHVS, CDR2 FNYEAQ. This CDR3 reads CASSLREGGDHSNQPQHF. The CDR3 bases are TGTGCCAGCAGCTTACGGGAAGGGGGGGACCATAGCAATCAGCCCCAGCATTTT.

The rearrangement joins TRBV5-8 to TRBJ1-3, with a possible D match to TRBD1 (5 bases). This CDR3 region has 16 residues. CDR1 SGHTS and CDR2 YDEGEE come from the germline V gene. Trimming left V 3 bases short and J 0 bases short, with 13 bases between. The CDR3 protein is CASSSGRIHSGNTIYF. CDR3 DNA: TGTGCCAGCAGCTCAGGGCGGATACACTCTGGAAACACCATATATTTT.

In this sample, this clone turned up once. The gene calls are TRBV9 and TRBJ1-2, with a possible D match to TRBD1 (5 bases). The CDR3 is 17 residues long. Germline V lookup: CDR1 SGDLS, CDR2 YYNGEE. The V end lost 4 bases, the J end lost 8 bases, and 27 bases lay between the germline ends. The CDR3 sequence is CASSIHGAGLNYGGYTF. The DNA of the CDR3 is TGTGCCAGCAGCATTCACGGCGCAGGGCTCAACTATGGAGGCTACACCTTC. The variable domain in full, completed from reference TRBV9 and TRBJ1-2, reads DSGVTQTPKHLITATGQRVTLRCSPRSGDLSVYWYQQSLDQGLQFLIQYYNGEERAKGNILERFSAQQFPDLHSELNLSSLELGDSALYFCASSIHGAGLNYGGYTFGSGTRLTVV.

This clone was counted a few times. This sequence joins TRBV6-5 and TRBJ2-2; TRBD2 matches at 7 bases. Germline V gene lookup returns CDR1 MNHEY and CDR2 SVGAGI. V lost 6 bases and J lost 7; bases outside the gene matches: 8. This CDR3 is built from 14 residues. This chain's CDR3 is CASRRTREIGELFF. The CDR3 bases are TGTGCCAGCAGAAGGACTAGGGAAATCGGGGAGCTGTTTTTT.

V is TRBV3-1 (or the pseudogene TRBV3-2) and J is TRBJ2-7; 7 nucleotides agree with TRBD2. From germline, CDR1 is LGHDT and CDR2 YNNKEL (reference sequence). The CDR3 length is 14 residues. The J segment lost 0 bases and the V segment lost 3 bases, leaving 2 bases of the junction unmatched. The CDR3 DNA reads TGTGCCAGCAGCCACCTAGCGGCCTCCTACGAGCAGTACTTC. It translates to CASSHLAASYEQYF.

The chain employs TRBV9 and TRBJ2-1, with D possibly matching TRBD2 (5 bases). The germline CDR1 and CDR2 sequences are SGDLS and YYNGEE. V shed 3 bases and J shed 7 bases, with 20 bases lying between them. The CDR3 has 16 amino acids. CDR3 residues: CASSGGDAGIRNEQFF. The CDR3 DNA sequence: TGTGCCAGCAGCGGCGGCGATGCGGGTATTAGGAATGAGCAGTTCTTC.

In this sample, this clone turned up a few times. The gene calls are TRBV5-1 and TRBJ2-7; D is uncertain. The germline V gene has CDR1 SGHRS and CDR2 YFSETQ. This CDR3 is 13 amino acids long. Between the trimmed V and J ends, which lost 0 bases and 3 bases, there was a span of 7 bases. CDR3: CASSLVSNYEQYF. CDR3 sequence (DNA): TGCGCCAGCAGCTTGGTTAGTAACTACGAGCAGTACTTC.

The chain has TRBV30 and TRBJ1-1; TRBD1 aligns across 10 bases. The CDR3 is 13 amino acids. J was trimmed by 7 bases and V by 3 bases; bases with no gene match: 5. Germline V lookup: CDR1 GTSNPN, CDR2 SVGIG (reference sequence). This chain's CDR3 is CAWRKDRGNEAFF. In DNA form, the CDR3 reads TGTGCCTGGAGGAAGGACAGGGGGAATGAAGCTTTCTTT. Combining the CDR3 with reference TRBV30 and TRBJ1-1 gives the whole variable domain SQTIHQWPATLVQPVGSPLSLECTVEGTSNPNLYWYRQAAGRGLQLLFYSVGIGQISSEVPQNLSASRPQDRQFILSSKKLLLSDSGFYLCAWRKDRGNEAFFGQGTRLTVV.

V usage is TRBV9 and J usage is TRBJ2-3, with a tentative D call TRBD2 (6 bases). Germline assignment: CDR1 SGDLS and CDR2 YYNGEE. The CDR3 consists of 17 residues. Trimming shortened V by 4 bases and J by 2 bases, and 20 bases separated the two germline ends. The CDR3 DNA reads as TGTGCCAGCAGCTTATCCGGGACTGATGTGCCCACAGATACGCAGTATTTT. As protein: CASSLSGTDVPTDTQYF.

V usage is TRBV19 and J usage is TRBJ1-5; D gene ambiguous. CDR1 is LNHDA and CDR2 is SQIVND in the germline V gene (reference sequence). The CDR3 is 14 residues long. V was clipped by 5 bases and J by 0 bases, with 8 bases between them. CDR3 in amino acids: CASSFGDSNQPQHF. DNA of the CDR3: TGTGCCAGTAGTTTCGGGGATAGCAATCAGCCCCAGCATTTT.

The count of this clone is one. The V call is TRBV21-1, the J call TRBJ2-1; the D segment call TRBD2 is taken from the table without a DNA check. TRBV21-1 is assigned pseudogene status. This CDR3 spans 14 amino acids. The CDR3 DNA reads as TGTGCCAGCATCCTGATCCCCGGTTCGGGTGAGCAGTTCTTC. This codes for CASILIPGSGEQFF.

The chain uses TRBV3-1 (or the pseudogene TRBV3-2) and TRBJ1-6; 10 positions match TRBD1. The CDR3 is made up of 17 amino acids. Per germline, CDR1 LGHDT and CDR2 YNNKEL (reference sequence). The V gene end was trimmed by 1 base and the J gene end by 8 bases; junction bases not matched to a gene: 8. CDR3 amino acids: CASSQGDRGLSDSPLHF. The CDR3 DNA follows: TGTGCCAGCAGCCAAGGAGACAGGGGGCTTAGCGATTCACCCCTCCACTTT.

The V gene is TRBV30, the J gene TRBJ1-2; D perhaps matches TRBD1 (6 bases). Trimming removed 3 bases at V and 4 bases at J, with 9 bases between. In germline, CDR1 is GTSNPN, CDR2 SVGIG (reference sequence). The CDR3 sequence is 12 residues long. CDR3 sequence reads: CAWRDRRYGYTF. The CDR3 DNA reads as TGTGCCTGGAGGGACAGACGCTATGGCTACACCTTC.

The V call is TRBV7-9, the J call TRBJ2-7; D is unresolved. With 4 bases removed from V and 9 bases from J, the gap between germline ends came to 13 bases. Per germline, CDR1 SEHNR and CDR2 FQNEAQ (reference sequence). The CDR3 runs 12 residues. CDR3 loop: CASSYSNPRQYF. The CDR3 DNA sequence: TGTGCCAGCAGCTATAGTAACCCACGGCAGTACTTC. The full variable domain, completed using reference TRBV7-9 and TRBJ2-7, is DTGVSQNPRHKITKRGQNVTFRCDPISEHNRLYWYRQTLGQGPEFLTYFQNEAQLEKSRLLSDRFSAERPKGSFSTLEIQRTEQGDSAMYLCASSYSNPRQYFGPGTRLTVT.

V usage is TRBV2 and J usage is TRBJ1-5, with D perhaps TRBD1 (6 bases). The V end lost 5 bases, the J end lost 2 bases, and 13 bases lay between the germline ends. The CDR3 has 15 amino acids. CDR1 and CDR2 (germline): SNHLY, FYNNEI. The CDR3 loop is CASSSQGLGNQPQHF. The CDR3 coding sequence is TGTGCCAGCAGTTCACAGGGCTTAGGCAATCAGCCCCAGCATTTT. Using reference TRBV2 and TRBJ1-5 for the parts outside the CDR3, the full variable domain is EPEVTQTPSHQVTQMGQEVILRCVPISNHLYFYWYRQILGQKVEFLVSFYNNEISEKSEIFDDQFSVERPDGSNFTLKIRSTKLEDSAMYFCASSSQGLGNQPQHFGDGTRLSIL.

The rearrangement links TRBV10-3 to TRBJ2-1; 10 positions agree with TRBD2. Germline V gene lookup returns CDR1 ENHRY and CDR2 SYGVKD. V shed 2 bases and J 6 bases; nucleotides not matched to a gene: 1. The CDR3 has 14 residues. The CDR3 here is CAISEVAGGNEQFF. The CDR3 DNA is TGTGCCATCAGTGAGGTAGCGGGGGGCAATGAGCAGTTCTTC.

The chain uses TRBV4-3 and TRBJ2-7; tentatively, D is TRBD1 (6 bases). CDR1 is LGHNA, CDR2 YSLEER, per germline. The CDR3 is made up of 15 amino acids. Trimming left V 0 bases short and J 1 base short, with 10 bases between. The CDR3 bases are TGCGCCAGCAGCCAAGATTTTCAGGGGTCCTACGAGCAGTACTTC. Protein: CASSQDFQGSYEQYF.

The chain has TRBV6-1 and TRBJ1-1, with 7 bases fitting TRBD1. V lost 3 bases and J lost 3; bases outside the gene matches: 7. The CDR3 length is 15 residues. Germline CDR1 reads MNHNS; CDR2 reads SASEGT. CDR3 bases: TGTGCCAGCAGTGACAGCCCCGACAGGGACACTGAAGCTTTCTTT. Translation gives CASSDSPDRDTEAFF.

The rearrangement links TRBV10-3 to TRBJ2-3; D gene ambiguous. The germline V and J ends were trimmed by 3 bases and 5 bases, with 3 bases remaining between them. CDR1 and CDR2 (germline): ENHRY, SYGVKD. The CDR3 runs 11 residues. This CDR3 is CAISDRDTQYF. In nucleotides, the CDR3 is TGTGCCATCAGTGACCGAGATACGCAGTATTTT.

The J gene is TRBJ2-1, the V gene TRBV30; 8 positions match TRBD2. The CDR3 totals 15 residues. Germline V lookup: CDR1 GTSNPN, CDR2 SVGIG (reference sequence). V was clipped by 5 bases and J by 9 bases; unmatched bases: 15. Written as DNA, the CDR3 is TGTGCCTGGGGATACGGGACTAGACCTTTTGGTGAGCAGTTCTTC. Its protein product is CAWGYGTRPFGEQFF.

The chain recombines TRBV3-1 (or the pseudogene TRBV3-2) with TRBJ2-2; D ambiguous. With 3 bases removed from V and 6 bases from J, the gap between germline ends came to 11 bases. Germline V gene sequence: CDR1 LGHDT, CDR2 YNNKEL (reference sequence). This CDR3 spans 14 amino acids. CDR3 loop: CASSQQDWAGELFF. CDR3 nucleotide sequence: TGTGCCAGCAGCCAGCAGGATTGGGCCGGGGAGCTGTTTTTT.

The CDR3 DNA sequence: TGTGCCAGCAGCCTTCGGACAGGAGGGTATGGCTACACCTTC. This codes for CASSLRTGGYGYTF. V and J are TRBV7-2 and TRBJ1-2, with 7 bases that match TRBD1. The germline CDR1 and CDR2 sequences are SGHTA and FQGNSA. Unmatched junction bases numbered 8, after V lost 5 bases and J lost 5 bases. The CDR3 has 14 amino acids.